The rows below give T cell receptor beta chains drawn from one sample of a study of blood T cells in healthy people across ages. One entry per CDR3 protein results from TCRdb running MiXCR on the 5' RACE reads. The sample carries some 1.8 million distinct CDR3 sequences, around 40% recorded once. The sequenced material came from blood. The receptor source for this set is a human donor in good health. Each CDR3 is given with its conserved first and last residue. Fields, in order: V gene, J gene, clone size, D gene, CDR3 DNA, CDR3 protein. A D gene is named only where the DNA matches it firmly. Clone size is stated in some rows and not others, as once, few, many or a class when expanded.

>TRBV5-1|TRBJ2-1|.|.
TGCGCCAGCAGCTTGAGATTGGGAGGAGGGTCTTACAATGAGCAGTTCTTC
CASSLRLGGGSYNEQFF
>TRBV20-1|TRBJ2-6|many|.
TGCAGTGTTCGAGCCTCTGGGGCCAACGTCCTGACTTTC
CSVRASGANVLTF
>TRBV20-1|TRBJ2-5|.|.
TGCAGTGCTAGTCCGTGGGTGATGGAATCGGAGACCCAGTACTTC
CSASPWVMESETQYF
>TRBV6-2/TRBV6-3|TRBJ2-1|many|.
TGTGCCAGCAGTCGGGGGTCTTACAATGAGCAGTTCTTC
CASSRGSYNEQFF
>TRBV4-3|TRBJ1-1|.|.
TGCGCCAGCAGCCAAGAAAGCGGTTTGAACACTGAAGCTTTCTTT
CASSQESGLNTEAFF
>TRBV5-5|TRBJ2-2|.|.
TGTGTCAGCATCGACCAGAGATTAAGCACCGGGGAGCGGTTTTTT
CVSIDQRLSTGERFF
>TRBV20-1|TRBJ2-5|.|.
TGCAGTGCCCATAACGGGGGTCAAGAGACCCAGTACTTC
CSAHNGGQETQYF
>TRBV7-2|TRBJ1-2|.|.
TGTGCCAGCAGCTTAGGGCATCAAGGCTACACCTTC
CASSLGHQGYTF
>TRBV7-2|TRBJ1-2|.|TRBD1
TGTGCCAGCAGCCCCATGACAGGGGGCGGGTTTGGCTACACCTTC
CASSPMTGGGFGYTF
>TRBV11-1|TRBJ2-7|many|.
TGTGCCAGCAGCTTAATGAGGTCTTACGAGCAGTACTTC
CASSLMRSYEQYF
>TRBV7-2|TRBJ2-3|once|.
TGTGCCAGCGATGGCGGGGGCCTCAGCACAGATACGCAGTATTTT
CASDGGGLSTDTQYF
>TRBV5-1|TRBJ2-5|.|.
TGCGCCAGCAGCTCTCTGGGGATGAATCAAGAGACCCAGTACTTC
CASSSLGMNQETQYF
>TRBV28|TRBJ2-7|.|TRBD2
TGTGCCAGCAGTACCGGGGGGGCCTCTGTTTACGAGCAGTACTTC
CASSTGGASVYEQYF
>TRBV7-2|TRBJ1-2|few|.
TGTGCCAGCAGCTTAGGTTCTGGGCCTAACTATGGCTACACCTTC
CASSLGSGPNYGYTF
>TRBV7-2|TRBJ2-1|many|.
TGTGCCAGCAGCTGGAGCTCCTACAATGAGCAGTTCTTC
CASSWSSYNEQFF